This T cell receptor (beta chain) was identified in a study of blood T cell repertoires in COVID-19. This CDR3 region has 17 residues. Germline values: CDR1 LNHDA, CDR2 SQIVND (reference sequence). J lost 3 bases, V lost 4 bases, and 13 bases had no gene match. In the original processing: Amplification of reference gene primers provided the estimated nucleated cell counts. Clones were read by immunoSEQ multiplex PCR, and TCRdb kept only the in-frame ones, dropping some. The V and J calls and clone size are taken from that table; D and trimming were inferred from the DNA. Among approximately 47,000 clones listed, about 84% were seen once.

This chain links TRBV19 with TRBJ2-7, with TRBD1 matching over 9 bases. This receptor was obtained from a woman aged 60-75 years with acute or convalescent COVID-19. Source material: peripheral blood. The CDR3 here is CASSTGQGRSRGYEQYF. CDR3 nucleotide sequence: TGTGCCAGTAGTACGGGACAGGGAAGAAGCCGAGGCTACGAGCAGTACTTC.